A selection of T cell receptor beta chains follows, all from one sample in a study of CD8+ T cells in alopecia areata. Method: immunoSEQ multiplex PCR; TCRdb's copy keeps in-frame clones and lacks some. The sample contains fewer than 250,000 clones, over 40% of which appear only once. Material: CD4+ T cells sorted from blood, obtained at approximately week 39, from a patient treated with tofacitinib. The receptor source for this set is a human donor with alopecia areata. The CDR3 runs from the conserved cysteine through the conserved F or W. The D gene is left open where the match is weak. Size is omitted from some rows. Given values are once, few, many or a class for expanded clones.

V gene,D gene,clone size,J gene,CDR3 DNA,CDR3 protein
TRBV7-2,TRBD2,few,TRBJ2-1,TGTGCCAGCAGCTTTAGCGGGACTGTCATCTATGAGCAGTTCTTC,CASSFSGTVIYEQFF
TRBV6-1,NA,NA,TRBJ1-5,TGTGCCAGCCATACAGGGCCCAATCAGCCCCAGCATTTT,CASHTGPNQPQHF
TRBV19,NA,once,TRBJ1-2,TGTGCCAGTAGTACCTCACGCATCAATAGGGCCTATGGCTACACCTTC,CASSTSRINRAYGYTF
TRBV29-1,TRBD1,few,TRBJ2-7,TGCAGCGTTGATTCCGGGACAGGCTCCTACGAGCAGTACTTC,CSVDSGTGSYEQYF
TRBV2,NA,NA,TRBJ2-3,TGTGCCAGCAGTGAGGCTAGCGTAAGCACAGATACGCAGTATTTT,CASSEASVSTDTQYF
TRBV5-1,NA,NA,TRBJ2-5,TGCGCCAGCAGCTATGGACTGGACCAAGAGACCCAGTACTTC,CASSYGLDQETQYF
TRBV19,TRBD1,few,TRBJ2-7,TGTGCCAGTAGTAATCCGGGACAGGGATCGAGAGAGCAGTACTTC,CASSNPGQGSREQYF
TRBV7-9,TRBD1,NA,TRBJ1-5,TGTGCCAGCAGCCCACAGGGGGCGAATCAGCCCCAGCATTTT,CASSPQGANQPQHF
TRBV4-2,TRBD2,few,TRBJ2-1,TGTGCCAGCAGCGCCCGGGACTACCTAAACAATGAGCAGTTCTTC,CASSARDYLNNEQFF
TRBV27,TRBD2,NA,TRBJ2-5,TGTGCCAGCAGTCACAATACCGGGACTAGCGGGATTGGGACCCAGTACTTC,CASSHNTGTSGIGTQYF
TRBV15,NA,few,TRBJ1-1,TGTGCCACCAGCGCCCGGATGAACACTGAAGCTTTCTTT,CATSARMNTEAFF
TRBV7-9,TRBD2,few,TRBJ2-1,TGTGCCAGCAGCTTAGATCTGGCTAGCGGGAGTTCGGATGAGCAGTTCTTC,CASSLDLASGSSDEQFF
TRBV5-1,NA,few,TRBJ2-5,TGCGCCAGCAGTCCAGACAGCCCACCAGGGACCCAGTACTTC,CASSPDSPPGTQYF
TRBV29-1,NA,NA,TRBJ2-1,TGCAGCGTTGAAACCCTCAGGTACAATGAGCAGTTCTTC,CSVETLRYNEQFF
TRBV28,NA,NA,TRBJ1-2,TGTGCCAGCAGGGACAGAATCTATGGCTACACCTTC,CASRDRIYGYTF
TRBV4-2,TRBD2,few,TRBJ2-5,TGTGCCAGCAGCCAAGAGCTACTAGCGGGAGAAGAGACCCAGTACTTC,CASSQELLAGEETQYF
TRBV29-1,TRBD2,NA,TRBJ2-3,TGCAGCGTCGGACTAGCGGGAGTGTCAGATACGCAGTATTTT,CSVGLAGVSDTQYF
TRBV4-1,TRBD1,NA,TRBJ1-5,TGCGCCAGCAGCTTAAAACCCTCCCTGGGACAGACCACCAGCAATCAGCCCCAGCATTTT,CASSLKPSLGQTTSNQPQHF
TRBV4-1,TRBD1,many,TRBJ1-1,TGCGCCAGCAGCCAGGGACAGGTGGAAACTGAAGCTTTCTTT,CASSQGQVETEAFF
TRBV30,NA,few,TRBJ2-1,TGTGCCTGTCAAAAATCGGGAGTTCGTTACAATGAGCAGTTCTTC,CACQKSGVRYNEQFF
TRBV27,NA,few,TRBJ2-7,TGTGCCAGCAGTTTATCGATGGGCAGGGTCTACGAGCAGTACTTC,CASSLSMGRVYEQYF
TRBV7-2,NA,many,TRBJ2-6,TGTGCCAGCAGCTTAGCGCGCAGCAGGGCCCTTGGAGGGGGGGCCAACGTCCTGACTTTC,CASSLARSRALGGGANVLTF
TRBV5-1,TRBD1,NA,TRBJ2-5,TGCGCCAGCAGCACTACAGGGGGCCGGGAGACCCAGTACTTC,CASSTTGGRETQYF
TRBV30,NA,few,TRBJ1-5,TGTGCCTGGACCCTTTCGCGGCAGCCCCAGCATTTT,CAWTLSRQPQHF
TRBV11-2,NA,few,TRBJ2-2,TGTGCCAGCAGCTTAGGTGATAGCGCCAGAGCCACCGGGGAGCTGTTTTTT,CASSLGDSARATGELFF
TRBV29-1,TRBD1,once,TRBJ1-1,TGCAGCGTGGGGACAGGGAGCACTGAAGCTTTCTTT,CSVGTGSTEAFF
TRBV18,NA,NA,TRBJ1-1,TGTGCCAGCTCACAAGGACAGACTTTAAACACTGAAGCTTTCTTT,CASSQGQTLNTEAFF
TRBV28,NA,NA,TRBJ2-5,TGTGCCAGCAGGGGGGCCCACGAGACCCAGTACTTC,CASRGAHETQYF
TRBV10-3,NA,few,TRBJ2-3,TGTGCCACGAACAGTCCGCGGGCCGCGGAAGATACGCAGTATTTT,CATNSPRAAEDTQYF
TRBV6-5,NA,NA,TRBJ2-7,TGTGCCAGCAGTTACGCCATAGGGATTTCCTACGAGCAGTACTTC,CASSYAIGISYEQYF
TRBV23-1,TRBD1,NA,TRBJ2-7,TGCGCCAGCAGTCAAAAGGGGCAGGGGGTCTACGAGCAGTACTTC,CASSQKGQGVYEQYF
TRBV27,NA,few,TRBJ2-3,TGTGCCAGCAGTTTCGAGGCTAGCGGCACAGATACGCAGTATTTT,CASSFEASGTDTQYF
TRBV5-4,NA,few,TRBJ1-2,TGTGCCAGCAGCGGGGGACCCAATGGCTACACCTTC,CASSGGPNGYTF
TRBV4-2,NA,NA,TRBJ2-1,TGTGCCAGCAGCCAAGACAAGACTCCTTCCTACAATGAGCAGTTCTTC,CASSQDKTPSYNEQFF
TRBV4-2,TRBD1,NA,TRBJ2-4,TGTGCCAGCAGCCAAAGTGAGGGACAGGGGAACATTCAGTACTTC,CASSQSEGQGNIQYF
TRBV5-4,TRBD2,NA,TRBJ2-1,TGTGCCAGCAGCTTCGGGGGGAGTTCCTACAATGAGCAGTTCTTC,CASSFGGSSYNEQFF
TRBV7-8,NA,NA,TRBJ2-4,TGTGCCAGCAGCCCGCCGGGCCAGTTTAACATTCAGTACTTC,CASSPPGQFNIQYF
TRBV5-1,NA,NA,TRBJ2-1,TGCGCCAGCAGCTTCGGCCTCCTCCCCGGGTACAATGAGCAGTTCTTC,CASSFGLLPGYNEQFF
TRBV4-1,TRBD2,once,TRBJ2-5,TGCGCCAGCAGCCAAGCCGGGACTAGCGGGAGGGGGCCGTTGGGGACCCAGTACTTC,CASSQAGTSGRGPLGTQYF
TRBV7-3,TRBD2,few,TRBJ2-1,TGTGCCAGCAGCCCCACTGAGGGAGGGTTAAATGAGCAGTTCTTC,CASSPTEGGLNEQFF
TRBV5-5,NA,few,TRBJ2-1,TGTGCCAGCGAAACGACCCCGTTTTTGTTTAATGAGCAGTTCTTC,CASETTPFLFNEQFF
TRBV7-2,TRBD2,NA,TRBJ2-5,TGTGCCAGCAGCTTAGAGCTAGCGGCCCAGTACTTC,CASSLELAAQYF
TRBV9,NA,NA,TRBJ2-7,TGTGCCAGCAGGGCCTCGTACAGGGCGCTATCCTACGAGCAGTACTTC,CASRASYRALSYEQYF
TRBV11-2,NA,few,TRBJ2-4,TGTGCCAGCAGCTTAGAAAGTCGGAGAGCCAAAAACATTCAGTACTTC,CASSLESRRAKNIQYF
TRBV19,NA,few,TRBJ2-1,TGTGCCAGTAGCATAGGGACCGGGTTCTATGAGCAGTTCTTC,CASSIGTGFYEQFF
TRBV11-2,NA,few,TRBJ2-5,TGTGCCAGCAGTCGACAGAACCAAGAGACCCAGTACTTC,CASSRQNQETQYF
TRBV29-1,TRBD1,few,TRBJ2-3,TGCAGCGTTAGGGACAGGGGCCTCACAGATACGCAGTATTTT,CSVRDRGLTDTQYF
TRBV6-5,NA,NA,TRBJ2-3,TGTGCCAGCAGCTACAACAGGGTTCCACCGTCAGATACGCAGTATTTT,CASSYNRVPPSDTQYF